These T cell receptor beta chains were read from a single sample in a study of blood T cell repertoires in COVID-19. Generated by immunoSEQ multiplex PCR, the TCRdb table keeps only in-frame clones and is missing some. The sample holds roughly 38,000 clones, more than 75% seen once. The specimen was peripheral blood. Source of these receptors: a man between 65 and 79 years old with active or convalescent COVID-19. The CDR3 runs from the conserved cysteine through the conserved F or W. Fields, in order: V gene, J gene, CDR3 protein.

TRBV6-4	TRBJ2-2	CASSDTGTTNTGELFF
TRBV5-1	TRBJ2-7	CASSFSATGQEQYF
TRBV7-2	TRBJ2-7	CASSLIDGYEQYF
TRBV2	TRBJ1-2	CASRSGQSDSYGYTF
TRBV29-1	TRBJ1-5	CSVEQGSNQPQHF
TRBV7-2	TRBJ2-1	CASSPPVAGLNEQFF
TRBV3-1/TRBV3-2	TRBJ1-5	CASSQSVYQPQHF
TRBV18	TRBJ1-4	CASSLYGTANEKLFF
TRBV28	TRBJ1-2	CASSFPLGGGNYGYTF
TRBV5-1	TRBJ2-3	CASSWRGGSTDTQYF
TRBV30	TRBJ1-3	CALDSSGNTIYF
TRBV7-9	TRBJ2-1	CASSHTGTSNEQFF
TRBV28	TRBJ2-7	CASSPPVGGGTDYEQYF
TRBV5-4	TRBJ2-5	CASSLGQGKETQYF
TRBV19	TRBJ1-2	CASTGTGDRYGYTF
TRBV6-5	TRBJ2-7	CASRAGLFYEQYF
TRBV28	TRBJ1-5	CASSLRVPLGSNQPQHF
TRBV12-5	TRBJ1-1	CASGDRGAFF
TRBV19	TRBJ1-2	CASLQGDYGYTF
TRBV6-1	TRBJ1-2	CASSEISAWGQGYGYTF
TRBV2	TRBJ1-2	CASRPQVNYGYTF
TRBV9	TRBJ2-1	CASSPYASSYNEQFF
TRBV10-2	TRBJ2-7	CASTFTAEGYEQYF
TRBV20-1	TRBJ1-4	CSASKTRQVEKLFF
TRBV3-1/TRBV3-2	TRBJ1-1	CASRPMGVTTEAFF
TRBV14	TRBJ1-1	CASSQEWGGSTEAFF
TRBV7-2	TRBJ1-2	CASSPRQGSWYGYTF
TRBV6-1	TRBJ2-7	CASSGGPDYQGPSGQYF
TRBV5-1	TRBJ2-7	CASSFGTTYEQYF
TRBV27	TRBJ2-7	CASSLSTPRGTIYEQYF
TRBV4-1	TRBJ1-4	CASSRPGQGKGSEKLFF
TRBV28	TRBJ1-1	CASSSPTGNTEAFF
TRBV5-1	TRBJ1-5	CASSPDRDGNQPQHF
TRBV5-4	TRBJ2-3	CASSSARTSDTQYF
TRBV10-3	TRBJ2-1	CAISESSVEQFF
TRBV28	TRBJ1-2	CASSPPNRERGYGYTF
TRBV2	TRBJ2-7	CASSAAYEQYF
TRBV29-1	TRBJ1-2	CSAAPGQDSPNYGYTF
TRBV20-1	TRBJ2-1	CSARQYNEQFF
TRBV28	TRBJ1-4	CASSFEEKLFF
TRBV7-9	TRBJ2-3	CASSLRHSTDTQYF
TRBV7-9	TRBJ1-1	CASSLGGLEAFF
TRBV19	TRBJ2-1	CASSPFISGGSYNEQFF
TRBV5-5	TRBJ1-6	CASSLLSNSPLHF
TRBV28	TRBJ2-3	CASSFRVGTDTQYF
TRBV28	TRBJ2-7	CASSLPGVEEQYF
TRBV4-1	TRBJ1-4	CASSQGRLGQGGEKLFF
TRBV30	TRBJ1-4	CAWTQGVGEKLFF
TRBV5-6	TRBJ2-7	CASSLVRSYEQYF
TRBV30	TRBJ1-2	CAWSLQASNGYTF
TRBV5-6	TRBJ2-6	CASSLQGTGANVLTF